Each of the 6 T cell receptor beta chains below was sequenced from the same sample in a study of T cells in Graves' hyperthyroidism and ophthalmopathy. TCR beta CDR3 sequences were amplified from RNA transcripts. HTBI primers were used for first-round RT-PCR of the TCR CDR3. TCRdb passed the multiplex PCR reads through MiXCR, listing each CDR3 protein once. Found here are about 480,000 distinct CDR3 sequences, roughly 24% of them singletons; the top ten hold approximately 11%. The specimen was blood. These receptors all stem from a woman aged 30 to 39 with Graves' ophthalmopathy.

This clonotype has more than one count but fewer than ten. The V gene is TRBV6-1, the J gene TRBJ1-2, with D perhaps TRBD1 (6 bases). V gave up 3 bases and J gave up 6 bases, with 14 bases separating them. Germline CDR1 is MNHNS and CDR2 is SASEGT. The CDR3 contains 14 residues. CDR3 in amino acids: CASSDHGRGNGYTF. The CDR3 coding sequence is TGTGCCAGCAGTGACCACGGAAGGGGGAATGGCTACACCTTC.

This clonotype was detected ten times or more. This rearrangement joins TRBV12-3 or TRBV12-4 to TRBJ1-2; 11 bases are shared with TRBD1. The CDR3 covers 15 residues. The J segment lost 8 bases and the V segment lost 5 bases, leaving 10 bases of the junction unmatched. CDR3 nucleotides: TGTGCCAGCAGTCGGACAGGGGGCTACCCAGGAGGCTACACCTTC. Translated, it gives CASSRTGGYPGGYTF.

This clonotype was counted many times. The chain joins TRBV5-1 to TRBJ2-7; D possibly corresponds to TRBD1 (6 bases). The V gene lost 4 bases and the J gene lost 2 bases, with 19 bases spanning the gap. The germline gives CDR1 SGHRS, CDR2 YFSETQ. This CDR3 has 16 residues. In DNA, the CDR3 is TGCGCCAGCAGCCCCTGGACAGCAAAAGACCCCTACGAGCAGTACTTC. Translating it yields CASSPWTAKDPYEQYF.

This clonotype occurred a few times. This chain joins TRBV4-1 and TRBJ1-3; D ambiguous. Per the germline V gene, CDR1 is MGHRA and CDR2 is YSYEKL. The CDR3 runs 15 residues. The V end lost 0 bases, the J end lost 4 bases, and 10 bases lay between the germline ends. The chain's CDR3 is CASSQDTESGNTIYF. CDR3 in DNA: TGCGCCAGCAGCCAAGACACCGAAAGCGGAAACACCATATATTTT.

The chain links TRBV12-3 or TRBV12-4 to TRBJ1-5; unclear D gene. Trimming removed 2 bases at V and 6 bases at J, with 11 bases between. The CDR3 sequence is 14 residues long. The CDR3 protein is CASSLYPSGQPQHF. The CDR3 bases are TGTGCCAGCAGTTTATATCCTTCAGGTCAGCCCCAGCATTTT.

This clonotype was seen at least ten times. This chain links TRBV28 with TRBJ2-5; D may be TRBD1 (6 bases). CDR1 is MDHEN, CDR2 SYDVKM, per germline. The CDR3 sequence is 14 residues long. V was pared by 7 bases and J by 0 bases, with 12 bases between. The CDR3 loop is CASTLRGYQETQYF. As DNA, the CDR3 is TGTGCCAGCACCCTTAGGGGGTACCAAGAGACCCAGTACTTC.